This TCR beta chain was recovered during a study of cytomegalovirus exposure and HLA in healthy donors. CDR1 SQVTM and CDR2 ANQGSEA come from the germline V gene. J gave up 0 bases and V 5 bases, and 7 bases lay outside the gene matches. The CDR3 spans 16 residues. Details on this clone: Its target is unknown.

Study observations and caveats: For most TCR beta V segments, an earlier analysis put the productive rate at about 90% or about 30% of the time.

The PCR ran on 60 Vbeta and 13 Jbeta primers. Measured with immunoSEQ multiplex PCR; TCRdb has only the in-frame clones, and not every one. The sample lists 62,000 or so clones, roughly four fifths occurring once. The sequence was obtained from a man younger than 40 in good health and CMV-seronegative. Sequencing used PBMCs. This sequence joins TRBV29-1 and TRBJ1-3, with 10 positions matching TRBD1. The CDR3 reads CSVRPGQGNSGNTIYF. DNA of the CDR3: TGCAGCGTTCGCCCGGGACAGGGGAACTCTGGAAACACCATATATTTT. Filled out from reference TRBV29-1 and TRBJ1-3, the complete variable domain reads SAVISQKPSRDICQRGTSLTIQCQVDSQVTMMFWYRQQPGQSLTLIATANQGSEATYESGFVIDKFPISRPNLTFSTLTVSNMSPEDSSIYLCSVRPGQGNSGNTIYFGEGSWLTVV.